The entry below describes one T cell receptor (beta chain). What it binds is unknown. The data originate from a study of Ad26.COV2.S vaccination and SARS-CoV-2 variants. At the level of the study: By the intramuscular route, Ad26.COV2.S was given once, or twice 56 days apart.

Treatment specified: approximately 18 received Ad26.COV2.S at low or high dose, single or two shots; about 5 received placebo; per-sample allocation not given. The study sampled participants on day 63 after the first vaccine or placebo injection. CDR1 MNHEY and CDR2 SVGEGT come from the germline V gene. Deletions cut 1 base from V and 2 bases from J, with 11 bases between. The CDR3 is made up of 15 amino acids. Study-level findings and limits: Among vaccine recipients, spike-specific TCR breadth exceeded that of placebo recipients.

Some clones are missing from TCRdb's copy, which holds only in-frame ones; the method was immunoSEQ multiplex PCR. The repertoire holds roughly 700,000 clones, with around 92% as singletons. This TCR was sampled from a person aged 18-65 years who received the Ad26.COV2.S COVID-19 vaccine or a placebo. The input for sequencing was peripheral blood, taken in a trial of Ad26.COV2.S vaccine versus placebo. The chain joins TRBV6-2 or TRBV6-3 to TRBJ1-2; maybe TRBD1 (5 bases). The CDR3 sequence: CASSYWIPGNYGYTF. CDR3 DNA sequence: TGTGCCAGCAGTTACTGGATCCCAGGGAACTATGGCTACACCTTC.